A selection of T cell receptor beta chains follows, all from one sample in a study of CD4 T cells in relation to SARS-CoV-2 and coronaviruses. The data were produced by immunoSEQ multiplex PCR, yet TCRdb's version contains in-frame clones alone and is incomplete. The table shows under 20,000 clones, with 82% occurring only once. These receptors have no known antigen. The specimen was CD4+ T cells from PBMCs, cultured in vitro. All receptors derive from a human donor in good health. The CDR3 runs from the conserved cysteine through the conserved F or W. Fields, in order: V gene, D gene, J gene, clone size, CDR3 DNA, CDR3 protein. A D gene is named only where the DNA matches it firmly. The size field is filled for only some rows; it gives once, few, many or a size class.

TRBV3-1/TRBV3-2	NA	TRBJ1-3	few	TGTGCCAGCAGCCAAGACGGAGGCCCGTTCTCTGGAAACACCATATATTTT	CASSQDGGPFSGNTIYF
TRBV28	NA	TRBJ2-5	NA	TGTGCCAGCAGTCTAAGCCGGGATGGCCAAGAGACCCAGTACTTC	CASSLSRDGQETQYF
TRBV2	NA	TRBJ1-2	NA	TGTGCCAGCAGTGAACGGGTGGCAGGGAACTATGGCTACACCTTC	CASSERVAGNYGYTF
TRBV4-3	NA	TRBJ1-6	NA	TGCGCCAGCAGCCAAGATATTGGGGGCTATAATTCACCCCTCCACTTT	CASSQDIGGYNSPLHF
TRBV7-6	TRBD1	TRBJ2-7	NA	TGTGCCAGCAGCTTAGGGACAGGACCAGGTTACGAGCAGTACTTC	CASSLGTGPGYEQYF
TRBV2	NA	TRBJ1-2	NA	TGTGCCAGCAGTGAAAAGGGGCAGGGCCTCGAAGGCTACACCTTC	CASSEKGQGLEGYTF
TRBV12-3/TRBV12-4	NA	TRBJ1-2	NA	TGTGCCAGCAGTCCGGGGTTGAACTATGGCTACACCTTC	CASSPGLNYGYTF
TRBV27	TRBD2	TRBJ2-1	NA	TGTGCCAGCAGGACCGTGACTAGCGGGAAATACAATGAGCAGTTCTTC	CASRTVTSGKYNEQFF
TRBV6-6	NA	TRBJ2-2	NA	TGTGCCAGCAGTTACTCATCTAGGAGGAGCGGGGAGCTGTTTTTT	CASSYSSRRSGELFF
TRBV7-9	TRBD1	TRBJ2-3	NA	TGTGCCAGCAGCTTAGCCACAGGGGGCGCGGTAATGGAGTATTTT	CASSLATGGAVMEYF